The 29 T cell receptor beta chains given below trace back to one sample, sequenced in a study of blood T cell repertoires in COVID-19. The table came from immunoSEQ multiplex PCR; TCRdb's copy has only in-frame clones and leaves some out. The sample yields under 200,000 clones, approximately 84% seen once. Sequencing was done on a sample of peripheral blood. The origin of the receptors is a woman older than 75 with acute or convalescent COVID-19.

The genes are TRBV10-3 and TRBJ2-7; 7 positions match TRBD2. The CDR3 is made up of 12 amino acids. Trimming cost V 4 bases and J 7 bases; bases outside gene matches: 4. Germline CDR1 and CDR2: ENHRY and SYGVKD. For the CDR3, the DNA is TGTGCCATCAGTGGGGGGGGACTTGAGCAGTACTTC. Protein: CAISGGGLEQYF.

Written as DNA, the CDR3 is TGCGCCAGCAGCTTGGGAGGAATTAACTATGGCTACACCTTC. This gives the protein CASSLGGINYGYTF. This sequence joins TRBV5-1 and TRBJ1-2; D remains unclear. CDR1 SGHRS and CDR2 YFSETQ come from the germline V gene. The CDR3 is 14 amino acids. V was pared by 0 bases and J by 1 base, with 7 bases between.

The rearrangement uses TRBV18 and TRBJ1-5, with TRBD1 identical over 7 bases. This CDR3 has 15 amino acids. The J segment lost 6 bases and the V segment lost 2 bases, leaving 7 bases of the junction unmatched. Germline V gives CDR1 KGHSH, CDR2 LQKENI. The CDR3 DNA follows: TGTGCCAGCTCACCAGACGACAGGGTTGGTCAGCCCCAGCATTTT. Encoded protein: CASSPDDRVGQPQHF.

The rearrangement links TRBV27 to TRBJ1-4; D remains unclear. V dropped 6 bases and J dropped 8 bases, with 13 bases sitting between them. This CDR3 is built from 13 residues. In germline, CDR1 is MNHEY, CDR2 SMNVEV (reference sequence). The CDR3: CASRRGSVEKLFF. The CDR3 bases are TGTGCCAGCAGACGGGGTTCCGTCGAAAAACTGTTTTTT. Together with reference TRBV27 and TRBJ1-4, the CDR3 gives the full variable domain: EAQVTQNPRYLITVTGKKLTVTCSQNMNHEYMSWYRQDPGLGLRQIYYSMNVEVTDKGDVPEGYKVSRKEKRNFPLILESPSPNQTSLYFCASRRGSVEKLFFGSGTQLSVL.

The V call is TRBV18, the J call TRBJ1-2, with 8 bases identical to TRBD1. This CDR3 contains 14 residues. The germline CDR1 and CDR2 sequences are KGHSH and LQKENI. V gave up 2 bases and J gave up 4 bases; unmatched junction bases: 3. CDR3 DNA: TGTGCCAGCTCACCAACACAGGGGGTCTATGGCTACACCTTC. Encoded protein: CASSPTQGVYGYTF.

The J gene is TRBJ2-2, the V gene TRBV15, with D possibly matching TRBD1 (5 bases). Trimming removed 1 base from V and 6 bases from J, with 9 bases in between. The CDR3 is 14 residues long. Per germline, CDR1 LNHNV and CDR2 YYDKDF (reference sequence). The chain's CDR3 is CATSRVGVAGELFF. The CDR3 DNA reads as TGTGCCACCAGCAGAGTAGGGGTTGCCGGGGAGCTGTTTTTT.

The chain links TRBV9 to TRBJ1-2; no reliable D call. The CDR3 spans 13 residues. V shed 0 bases and J shed 1 base, with 4 bases lying between them. The V gene's germline CDR1 is SGDLS and CDR2 YYNGEE. DNA for the CDR3: TGTGCCAGCAGCGTAGACAGTAACTATGGCTACACCTTC. This gives the protein CASSVDSNYGYTF.

J is TRBJ2-5 and V is TRBV3-1 (or the pseudogene TRBV3-2); D is perhaps TRBD2 (5 bases). Germline lookup yields CDR1 LGHDT and CDR2 YNNKEL (reference sequence). The V end was cut by 0 bases, the J end by 7 bases, with 9 bases between. This CDR3 spans 13 amino acids. CDR3 region: CASSQDRERTQYF. DNA for the CDR3: TGTGCCAGCAGCCAAGATAGGGAGAGGACCCAGTACTTC.

CDR3 residues: CASSERRRDPTLDTQYF. The CDR3 nucleotides read TGTGCCAGCAGTGAAAGGAGGCGGGATCCGACTCTAGATACGCAGTATTTT. The chain couples TRBV25-1 to TRBJ2-3, with D maybe TRBD2 (6 bases). The length of the CDR3 is 17 residues. The V gene lost 2 bases and the J gene lost 5 bases, with 20 bases spanning the gap. Germline V gene sequence: CDR1 MGHDK, CDR2 SYGVNS.

This clone was found once. This chain joins TRBV11-2 and TRBJ1-1; D is possibly TRBD1 (6 bases). V was trimmed by 3 bases and J by 2 bases, leaving 16 bases between them. Germline loops: CDR1 SGHAT, CDR2 FQNNGV. The CDR3 extends over 16 amino acids. The CDR3 loop reads CASSFRGGRYNTEAFF. DNA of the CDR3: TGTGCCAGCAGCTTTAGGGGGGGGCGCTATAACACTGAAGCTTTCTTT.

The rearrangement joins TRBV18 to TRBJ2-3, with a weak D call TRBD1 (6 bases). V lost 6 bases and J lost 6, with 16 bases in between. The CDR3 totals 14 residues. Germline V gene sequence: CDR1 KGHSH, CDR2 LQKENI. CDR3 nucleotide sequence: TGTGCCAGCTCCGCGCAGGGGTATTTGGATACGCAGTATTTT. Protein sequence: CASSAQGYLDTQYF. The full variable domain, in which reference TRBV18 and TRBJ2-3 provide the parts outside the CDR3, is NAGVMQNPRHLVRRRGQEARLRCSPMKGHSHVYWYRQLPEEGLKFMVYLQKENIIDESGMPKERFSAEFPKEGPSILRIQQVVRGDSAAYFCASSAQGYLDTQYFGPGTRLTVL.

This sequence joins TRBV5-1 and TRBJ2-3; possible D gene TRBD2, 5 bases. Germline V gives CDR1 SGHRS, CDR2 YFSETQ. The CDR3 contains 14 residues. V shed 3 bases and J shed 4 bases, with 12 bases lying between them. The CDR3 sequence is CASSYSGSPDTQYF. In nucleotides, the CDR3 is TGCGCCAGCAGCTATTCGGGAAGCCCAGATACGCAGTATTTT.

This clone came up once. The chain combines TRBV30 with TRBJ2-3; 11 positions match TRBD1. Trimming took 2 bases from V and 3 from J; bases not matched to a gene: 4. CDR3 length: 15 amino acids. CDR1 is GTSNPN and CDR2 is SVGIG in the germline V gene (reference sequence). This CDR3 is CAWSRTGGLTDTQYF. CDR3 nucleotide sequence: TGTGCCTGGAGTAGGACAGGGGGCTTGACAGATACGCAGTATTTT.

A few counts support this clone. This chain uses TRBV5-1 with TRBJ2-3, with 11 bases that match TRBD2. Germline V lookup: CDR1 SGHRS, CDR2 YFSETQ. There are 14 residues in the CDR3. V shed 4 bases and J 6 bases; nucleotides not matched to a gene: 4. CDR3 nucleotide sequence: TGCGCCAGCAGCCCGGGACTAGCGGCTGATACGCAGTATTTT. This encodes CASSPGLAADTQYF. The full variable domain, completed using reference TRBV5-1 and TRBJ2-3, is KAGVTQTPRYLIKTRGQQVTLSCSPISGHRSVSWYQQTPGQGLQFLFEYFSETQRNKGNFPGRFSGRQFSNSRSEMNVSTLELGDSALYLCASSPGLAADTQYFGPGTRLTVL.

The chain recombines TRBV28 with TRBJ2-2, with TRBD2 matching over 9 bases. Unmatched junction bases numbered 3, after V lost 1 base and J lost 6 bases. This CDR3 has 15 amino acids. Looked up from germline, CDR1 is MDHEN and CDR2 is SYDVKM. The CDR3 spells CASSLSSGIAGELFF. In DNA, the CDR3 is TGTGCCAGCAGTTTATCTAGCGGGATTGCCGGGGAGCTGTTTTTT.

Concerning this clone itself: This sample includes further DNA sequences coding for the same CDR3. The genes are TRBV7-2 and TRBJ2-3; 12 positions match TRBD2. The CDR3 runs 16 residues. Germline CDR1 is SGHTA and CDR2 is FQGNSA. The V gene end was trimmed by 5 bases and the J gene end by 3 bases; junction bases not matched to a gene: 6. The CDR3 DNA reads as TGTGCCAGCAGCACCCGTCTAGCGGGAGGGACAGATACGCAGTATTTT. This encodes CASSTRLAGGTDTQYF.

This clone has a handful of counts. The chain links TRBV7-8 to TRBJ1-6; possibly TRBD1 for D (6 bases). This CDR3 contains 14 residues. CDR1 is SGHVS and CDR2 is FQNEAQ in the germline V gene. With 1 base removed from V and 10 bases from J, the gap between germline ends came to 11 bases. CDR3 amino acids: CASSLVSGESPLHF. Here the CDR3 DNA reads TGTGCCAGCAGCTTAGTTTCAGGGGAGTCACCCCTCCACTTT.

V usage is TRBV6-4 and J usage is TRBJ2-3, with D possibly matching TRBD2 (6 bases). This CDR3 contains 13 residues. The germline V gene has CDR1 MRHNA and CDR2 SNTAGT. V dropped 8 bases and J dropped 9 bases, with 18 bases sitting between them. CDR3 in DNA: TGTGCCAGCCTCGTCCCACGGACTATCACGCAGTATTTT. Amino acid sequence: CASLVPRTITQYF.

This chain uses TRBV3-1 (or the pseudogene TRBV3-2) with TRBJ2-3, with TRBD1 as a possible D gene (7 bases). This CDR3 contains 17 residues. CDR1 and CDR2 (germline): LGHDT, YNNKEL (reference sequence). The V end lost 0 bases, the J end lost 2 bases, and 15 bases lay between the germline ends. The CDR3: CASSQDFQGGLTDTQYF. As DNA, the CDR3 is TGTGCCAGCAGCCAAGATTTTCAGGGGGGCCTCACAGATACGCAGTATTTT.

This clone has more than one count but fewer than ten. V usage is TRBV7-2 and J usage is TRBJ1-1, with 7 bases matching TRBD1. CDR3 length: 15 residues. CDR1 and CDR2 from the germline V gene are SGHTA and FQGNSA. V dropped 5 bases and J dropped 0; count of bases not matched to a gene: 6. The CDR3 spells CASSQGTVLNTEAFF. As DNA, the CDR3 is TGTGCCAGCAGCCAAGGGACAGTCTTGAACACTGAAGCTTTCTTT.

This chain uses TRBV7-8 with TRBJ2-1; TRBD1 is a possible D gene (5 bases). The V end lost 5 bases, the J end lost 0 bases, and 11 bases lay between the germline ends. Per the germline V gene, CDR1 is SGHVS and CDR2 is FQNEAQ. The CDR3 contains 15 residues. CDR3 region: CASSRGAHSYNEQFF. CDR3 nucleotide sequence: TGTGCCAGCAGCCGTGGGGCGCACTCCTACAATGAGCAGTTCTTC.

The gene calls are TRBV6-5 and TRBJ2-2; D is possibly TRBD2 (5 bases). The germline V gene encodes CDR1 MNHEY and CDR2 SVGAGI. The CDR3 totals 16 residues. Trimming left V 4 bases short and J 4 bases short, with 16 bases between. CDR3 DNA sequence: TGTGCCAGCAGTTTGGAGGTCCTCCGCAGCACCGGGGAGCTGTTTTTT. This translates into CASSLEVLRSTGELFF.

V and J are TRBV3-1 (or the pseudogene TRBV3-2) and TRBJ1-5; D is possibly TRBD1 (6 bases). The CDR3 consists of 14 residues. With 3 bases removed from V and 2 bases from J, the gap between germline ends came to 8 bases. Germline V lookup: CDR1 LGHDT, CDR2 YNNKEL (reference sequence). CDR3 protein: CASSQAGGNQPQHF. CDR3 nucleotides: TGTGCCAGCAGCCAGGCAGGGGGCAATCAGCCCCAGCATTTT.

The V call is TRBV6-5, the J call TRBJ2-3; perhaps TRBD2 as D (6 bases). The CDR3 sequence is 15 residues long. V was clipped by 6 bases and J by 3 bases, with 16 bases between them. Germline V gives CDR1 MNHEY, CDR2 SVGAGI. CDR3 coding DNA: TGTGCCAGCAGCCCGGCCGGGAGTAGGACAGATACGCAGTATTTT. This sequence encodes CASSPAGSRTDTQYF.

The chain has TRBV19 and TRBJ1-1, with D uncertain. CDR1 is LNHDA, CDR2 SQIVND, per germline (reference sequence). Trimming cost V 7 bases and J 4 bases, with 16 bases left between them. The length of the CDR3 is 14 residues. CDR3 DNA sequence: TGTGCCAGTAAAGATCCGGGAGGATTCACTGAAGCTTTCTTT. This translates into CASKDPGGFTEAFF.

This chain joins TRBV27 and TRBJ2-1, with TRBD2 as a possible D gene (6 bases). The CDR3 consists of 15 residues. Germline V lookup: CDR1 MNHEY, CDR2 SMNVEV (reference sequence). Trimming cost V 0 bases and J 2 bases, with 8 bases left between them. The chain's CDR3 is CASSLSGGAYNEQFF. The CDR3 DNA reads TGTGCCAGCAGTTTATCGGGAGGCGCCTACAATGAGCAGTTCTTC.

The chain carries TRBV6-1 and TRBJ2-5, with TRBD2 as a possible D gene (5 bases). The CDR3 sequence is 16 residues long. The germline CDR1 and CDR2 sequences are MNHNS and SASEGT. Trimming took off 1 base at V and 2 bases at J, with 14 bases between the two ends. CDR3 nucleotides: TGTGCCAGCAGTGAAGTCCCCTCCGGGATACAAGAGACCCAGTACTTC. Protein: CASSEVPSGIQETQYF.

This sequence joins TRBV7-9 and TRBJ1-1, with TRBD1 matching over 7 bases. Trimming at V came to 5 bases and at J to 5 bases, leaving 8 bases not matched to a gene. The germline gives CDR1 SEHNR, CDR2 FQNEAQ (reference sequence). The length of the CDR3 is 14 residues. CDR3 loop: CASSERTGGTEAFF. CDR3 nucleotide sequence: TGTGCCAGCAGCGAGCGGACAGGCGGAACTGAAGCTTTCTTT. Drawing the rest from reference TRBV7-9 and TRBJ1-1, the complete variable domain is DTGVSQNPRHKITKRGQNVTFRCDPISEHNRLYWYRQTLGQGPEFLTYFQNEAQLEKSRLLSDRFSAERPKGSFSTLEIQRTEQGDSAMYLCASSERTGGTEAFFGQGTRLTVV.

This chain uses TRBV6-5 with TRBJ1-5; D is unresolved. Germline V gives CDR1 MNHEY, CDR2 SVGAGI. The CDR3 is 15 amino acids. Trimming left V 5 bases short and J 5 bases short, with 16 bases between. In DNA, the CDR3 is TGTGCCAGCAGTCCCCCGGACTTGAACTATCAGCCCCAGCATTTT. Its translation: CASSPPDLNYQPQHF.